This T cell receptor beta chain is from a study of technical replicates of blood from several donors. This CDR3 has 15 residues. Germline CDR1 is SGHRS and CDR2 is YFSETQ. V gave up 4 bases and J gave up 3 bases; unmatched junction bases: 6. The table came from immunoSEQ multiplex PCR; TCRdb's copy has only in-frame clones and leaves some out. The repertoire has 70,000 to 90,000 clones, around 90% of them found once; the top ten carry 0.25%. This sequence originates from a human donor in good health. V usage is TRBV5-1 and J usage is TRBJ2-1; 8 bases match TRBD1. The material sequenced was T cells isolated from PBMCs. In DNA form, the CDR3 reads TGCGCCAGCAGCACGGACAGGGTGAACTACAATGAGCAGTTCTTC. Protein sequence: CASSTDRVNYNEQFF.